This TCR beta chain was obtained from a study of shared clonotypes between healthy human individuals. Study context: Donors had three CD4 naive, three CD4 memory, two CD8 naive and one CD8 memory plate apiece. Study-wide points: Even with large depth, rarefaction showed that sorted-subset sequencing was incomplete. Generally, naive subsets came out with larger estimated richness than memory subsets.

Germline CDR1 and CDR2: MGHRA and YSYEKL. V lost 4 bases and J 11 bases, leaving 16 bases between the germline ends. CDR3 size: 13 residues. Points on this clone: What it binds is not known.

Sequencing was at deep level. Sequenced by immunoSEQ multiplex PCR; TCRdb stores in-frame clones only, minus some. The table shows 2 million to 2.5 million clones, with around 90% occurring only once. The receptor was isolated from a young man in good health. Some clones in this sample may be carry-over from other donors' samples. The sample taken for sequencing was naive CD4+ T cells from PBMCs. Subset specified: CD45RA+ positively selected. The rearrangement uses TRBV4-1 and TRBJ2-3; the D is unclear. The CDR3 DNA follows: TGCGCCAGCAGCCCCAATTTTAGAGGAGAGCAGTATTTT. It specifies CASSPNFRGEQYF.